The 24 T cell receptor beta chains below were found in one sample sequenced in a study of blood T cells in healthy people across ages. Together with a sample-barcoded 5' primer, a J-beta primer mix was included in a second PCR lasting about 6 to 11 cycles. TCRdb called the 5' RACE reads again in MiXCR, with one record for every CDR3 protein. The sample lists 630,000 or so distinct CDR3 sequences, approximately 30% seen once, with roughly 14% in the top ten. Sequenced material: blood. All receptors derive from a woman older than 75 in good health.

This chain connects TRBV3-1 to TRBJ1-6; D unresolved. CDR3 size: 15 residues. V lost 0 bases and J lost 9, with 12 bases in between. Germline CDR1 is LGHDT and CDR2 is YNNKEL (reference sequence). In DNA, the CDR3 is TGTGCCAGCAGCCAAGATTCCCCCAGTCGTTCACCCCTCCACTTT. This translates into CASSQDSPSRSPLHF. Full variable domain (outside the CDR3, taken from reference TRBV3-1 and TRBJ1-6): DTAVSQTPKYLVTQMGNDKSIKCEQNLGHDTMYWYKQDSKKFLKIMFSYNNKELIINETVPNRFSPKSPDKAHLNLHINSLELGDSAVYFCASSQDSPSRSPLHFGNGTRLTVT.

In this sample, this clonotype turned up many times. Here the CDR3 reads CASSQVGRGGVGREKLFF. In DNA, the CDR3 is TGCGCCAGCAGCCAAGTTGGCAGGGGCGGTGTCGGGCGGGAAAAACTGTTTTTT. The V call is TRBV4-3, the J call TRBJ1-4; D possibly corresponds to TRBD1 (6 bases). This CDR3 is built from 18 residues. V was pared by 1 base and J by 8 bases, with 23 bases between. Germline V gene lookup returns CDR1 LGHNA and CDR2 YSLEER.

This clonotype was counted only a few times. CDR3: CASSEDRGTHNYGYTF. CDR3 DNA sequence: TGTGCCAGCAGTGAAGACAGGGGGACCCATAACTATGGCTACACCTTC. The chain is built from TRBV2 and TRBJ1-2; 8 nucleotides match TRBD1. Germline lookup yields CDR1 SNHLY and CDR2 FYNNEI. The CDR3 runs to 16 residues. The junction had 5 bases not matched to a gene; V was cut back by 1 base and J by 1 base.

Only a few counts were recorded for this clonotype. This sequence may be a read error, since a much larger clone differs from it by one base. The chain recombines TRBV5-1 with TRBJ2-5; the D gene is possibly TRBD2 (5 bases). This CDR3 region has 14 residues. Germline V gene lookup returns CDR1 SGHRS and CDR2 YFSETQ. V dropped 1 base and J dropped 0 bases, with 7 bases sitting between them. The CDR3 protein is CASSLPGDQETQYF. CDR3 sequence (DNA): TGCGCCAGCAGCTTGCCCGGGGACCAAGAGACCCAGTACTTC.

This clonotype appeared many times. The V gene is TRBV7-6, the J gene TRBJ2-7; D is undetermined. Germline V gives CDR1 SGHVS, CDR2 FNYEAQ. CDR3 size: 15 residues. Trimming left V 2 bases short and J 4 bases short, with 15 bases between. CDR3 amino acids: CASSLSATPGYEQYF. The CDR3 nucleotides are TGTGCCAGCAGCTTATCGGCAACACCCGGTTACGAGCAGTACTTC.

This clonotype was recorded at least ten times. The CDR3 DNA follows: TGTGCCAGCAGTCCCCGTAGGGACACGACCACAGATACGCAGTATTTT. Residues: CASSPRRDTTTDTQYF. The chain employs TRBV12-3 or TRBV12-4 and TRBJ2-3, with D perhaps TRBD1 (6 bases). The CDR3 is 16 amino acids. Trimming pared 5 bases from V and 2 bases from J, leaving 17 bases between.

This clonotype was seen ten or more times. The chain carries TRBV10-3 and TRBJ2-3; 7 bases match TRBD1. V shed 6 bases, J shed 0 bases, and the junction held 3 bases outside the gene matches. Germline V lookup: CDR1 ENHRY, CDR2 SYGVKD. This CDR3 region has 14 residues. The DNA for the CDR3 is TGTGCCATCAGCGGACAGGCGAGCACAGATACGCAGTATTTT. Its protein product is CAISGQASTDTQYF.

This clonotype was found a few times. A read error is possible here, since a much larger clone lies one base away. CDR3 bases: TGTGCCAGCAGGGAAAATAGAAATTACAATGAGCAGTACTTC. It translates to CASRENRNYNEQYF. The rearrangement joins TRBV6-1 to TRBJ2-1, with no clear D. Near its end, the DNA agrees better with TRBJ2-7, so the J call may be wrong. This CDR3 is 14 amino acids long. Germline V CDR1 and CDR2: MNHNS, SASEGT.

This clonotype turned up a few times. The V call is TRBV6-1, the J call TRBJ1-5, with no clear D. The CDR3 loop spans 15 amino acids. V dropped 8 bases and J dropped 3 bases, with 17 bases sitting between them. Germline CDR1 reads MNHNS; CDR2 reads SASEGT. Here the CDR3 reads CASSLGEHLNQPQHF. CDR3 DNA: TGTGCCAGCTCCCTTGGGGAACATCTCAATCAGCCCCAGCATTTT.

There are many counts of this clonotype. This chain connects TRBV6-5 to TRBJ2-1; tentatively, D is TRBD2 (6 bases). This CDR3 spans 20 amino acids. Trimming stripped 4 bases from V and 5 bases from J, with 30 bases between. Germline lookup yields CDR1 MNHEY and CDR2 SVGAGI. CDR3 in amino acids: CASSFNLVRGTGGKNNEQFF. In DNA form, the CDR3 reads TGTGCCAGCAGTTTCAACCTGGTTCGGGGAACTGGCGGGAAGAACAATGAGCAGTTCTTC.

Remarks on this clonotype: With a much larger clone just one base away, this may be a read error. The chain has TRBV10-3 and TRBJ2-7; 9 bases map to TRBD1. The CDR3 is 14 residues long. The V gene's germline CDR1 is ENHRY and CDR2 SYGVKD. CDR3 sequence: CAIRESGQGYEQYF. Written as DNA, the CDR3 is TGTGCCATCAGGGAGTCGGGACAGGGTTACGAGCAGTACTTC.

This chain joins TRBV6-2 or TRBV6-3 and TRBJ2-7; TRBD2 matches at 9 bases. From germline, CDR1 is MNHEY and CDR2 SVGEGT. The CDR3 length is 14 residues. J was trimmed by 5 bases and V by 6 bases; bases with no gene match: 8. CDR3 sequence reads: CASRDSGRSHEQYF. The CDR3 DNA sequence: TGTGCCAGCAGAGATAGCGGGAGATCCCACGAGCAGTACTTC.

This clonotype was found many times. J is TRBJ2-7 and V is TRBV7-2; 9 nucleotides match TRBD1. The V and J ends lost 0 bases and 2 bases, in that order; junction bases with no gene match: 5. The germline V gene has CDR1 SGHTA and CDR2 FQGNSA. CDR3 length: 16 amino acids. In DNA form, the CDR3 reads TGTGCCAGCAGCTTAGCCGGGACAGGGATCCCCTACGAGCAGTACTTC. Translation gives CASSLAGTGIPYEQYF. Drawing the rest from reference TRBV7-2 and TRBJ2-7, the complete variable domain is GAGVSQSPSNKVTEKGKDVELRCDPISGHTALYWYRQSLGQGLEFLIYFQGNSAPDKSGLPSDRFSAERTGGSVSTLTIQRTQQEDSAVYLCASSLAGTGIPYEQYFGPGTRLTVT.

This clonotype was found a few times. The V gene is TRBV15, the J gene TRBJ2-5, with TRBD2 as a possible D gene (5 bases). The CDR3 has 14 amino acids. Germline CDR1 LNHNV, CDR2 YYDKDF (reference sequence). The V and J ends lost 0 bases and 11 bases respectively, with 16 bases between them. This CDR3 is CATSRDLLAGEQYF. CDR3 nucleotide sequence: TGTGCCACCAGCAGAGATTTGCTGGCCGGGGAGCAGTACTTC. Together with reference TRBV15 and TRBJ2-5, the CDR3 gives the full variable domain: DAMVIQNPRYQVTQFGKPVTLSCSQTLNHNVMYWYQQKSSQAPKLLFHYYDKDFNNEADTPDNFQSRRPNTSFCFLDIRSPGLGDTAMYLCATSRDLLAGEQYFGPGTRLLVL.

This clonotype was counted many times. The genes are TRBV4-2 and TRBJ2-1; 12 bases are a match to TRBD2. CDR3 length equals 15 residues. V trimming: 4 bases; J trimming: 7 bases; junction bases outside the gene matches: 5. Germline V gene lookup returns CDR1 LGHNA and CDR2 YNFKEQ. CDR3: CASSPSSGGGNEQFF. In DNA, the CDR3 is TGTGCCAGCAGCCCTTCTAGCGGGGGGGGTAATGAGCAGTTCTTC.

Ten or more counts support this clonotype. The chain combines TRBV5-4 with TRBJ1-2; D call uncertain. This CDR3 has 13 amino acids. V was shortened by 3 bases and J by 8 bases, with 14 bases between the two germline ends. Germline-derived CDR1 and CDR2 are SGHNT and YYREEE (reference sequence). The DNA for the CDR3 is TGTGCCAGCAGCTCAGGAAACCTCGGGGGCTACACCTTC. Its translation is CASSSGNLGGYTF.

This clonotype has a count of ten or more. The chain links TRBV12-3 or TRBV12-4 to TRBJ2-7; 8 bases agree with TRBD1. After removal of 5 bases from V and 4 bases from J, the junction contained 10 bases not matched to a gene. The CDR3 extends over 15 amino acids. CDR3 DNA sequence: TGTGCCAGCAGTCGGACAGGGTGGGTTTCGTACGAGCAGTACTTC. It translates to CASSRTGWVSYEQYF.

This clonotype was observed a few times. The CDR3 here is CSVGRDVAGELFF. CDR3 in DNA: TGCAGCGTCGGCAGGGATGTAGCCGGGGAGCTGTTTTTT. This chain joins TRBV29-1 and TRBJ2-2, with D possibly matching TRBD1 (5 bases). V dropped 6 bases and J dropped 6 bases, with 14 bases sitting between them. CDR3 length: 13 residues. CDR1 and CDR2 (germline): SQVTM, ANQGSEA.

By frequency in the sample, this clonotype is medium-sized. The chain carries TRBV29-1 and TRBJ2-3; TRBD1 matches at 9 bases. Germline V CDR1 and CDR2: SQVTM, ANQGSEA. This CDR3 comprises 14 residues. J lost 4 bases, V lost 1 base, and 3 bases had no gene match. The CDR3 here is CSVEGDRAPDTQYF. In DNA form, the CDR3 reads TGCAGCGTTGAAGGGGACAGGGCCCCAGATACGCAGTATTTT.

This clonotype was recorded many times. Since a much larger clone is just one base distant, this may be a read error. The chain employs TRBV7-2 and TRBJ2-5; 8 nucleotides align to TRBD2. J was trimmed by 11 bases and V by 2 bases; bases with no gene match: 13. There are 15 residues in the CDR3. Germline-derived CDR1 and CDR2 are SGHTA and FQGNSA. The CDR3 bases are TGTGCCAGCAGCTTAATACCCGGCGGGGGGCATGAGCAGTACTTC. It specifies CASSLIPGGGHEQYF. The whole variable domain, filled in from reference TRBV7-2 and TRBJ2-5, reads GAGVSQSPSNKVTEKGKDVELRCDPISGHTALYWYRQSLGQGLEFLIYFQGNSAPDKSGLPSDRFSAERTGGSVSTLTIQRTQQEDSAVYLCASSLIPGGGHEQYFGPGTRLLVL.

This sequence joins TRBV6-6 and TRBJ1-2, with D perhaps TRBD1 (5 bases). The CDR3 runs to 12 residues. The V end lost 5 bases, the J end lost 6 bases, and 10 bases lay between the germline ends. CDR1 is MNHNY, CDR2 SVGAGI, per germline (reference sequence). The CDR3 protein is CASSHGTDGYTF. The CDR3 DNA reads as TGTGCCAGCAGTCACGGGACTGATGGCTACACCTTC.

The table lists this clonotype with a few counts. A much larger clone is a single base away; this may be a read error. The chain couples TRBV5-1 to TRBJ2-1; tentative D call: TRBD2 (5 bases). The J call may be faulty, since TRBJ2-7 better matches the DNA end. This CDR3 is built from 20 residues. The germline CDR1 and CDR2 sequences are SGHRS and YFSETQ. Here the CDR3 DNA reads TGCGCCAGCAGCTTGTTCCCTATGATAACGGGGTCCCCCTCCTACAATGAGCAGTACTTC. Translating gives CASSLFPMITGSPSYNEQYF.

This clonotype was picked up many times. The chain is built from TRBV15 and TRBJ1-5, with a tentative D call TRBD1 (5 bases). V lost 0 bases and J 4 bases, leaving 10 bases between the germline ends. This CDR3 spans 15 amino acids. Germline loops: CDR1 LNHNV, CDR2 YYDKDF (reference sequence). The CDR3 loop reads CATSRDQAGNQPQHF. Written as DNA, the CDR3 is TGTGCCACCAGCAGAGATCAGGCAGGGAATCAGCCCCAGCATTTT.

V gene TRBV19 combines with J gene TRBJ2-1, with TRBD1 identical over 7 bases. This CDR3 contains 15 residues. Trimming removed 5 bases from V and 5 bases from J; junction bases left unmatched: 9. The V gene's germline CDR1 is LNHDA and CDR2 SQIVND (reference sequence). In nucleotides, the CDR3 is TGTGCCAGTAGTCCCACAGGGGAATCCCACAATGAGCAGTTCTTC. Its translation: CASSPTGESHNEQFF.